Listed below are T cell receptor beta chains from one sample, sequenced in a study of T cell repertoires in cytomegalovirus infection. TCRdb reprocessed the reads with MiXCR, giving one entry per CDR3 protein. The sample includes 350,000 to 450,000 distinct CDR3 sequences, less than 20% seen only once; the top ten take under 9%. Material: PBMCs. The receptors were gathered from a human donor in good health (CMV status not recorded). Some clones in this sample may be carry-over from other donors' samples. Both conserved end residues are part of each CDR3.

J gene	V gene	CDR3 protein
TRBJ1-1	TRBV7-2	CASSLVAGVATEAFF
TRBJ2-2	TRBV4-1	CASSRRLAGVTYPGELFF
TRBJ1-1	TRBV2	CASGEELNTEAFF
TRBJ1-5	TRBV7-2	CASSLTRDQPQHF
TRBJ2-2	TRBV19	CASSISYGELFF
TRBJ2-3	TRBV7-2	CASSLWGASGSTDTQYF
TRBJ1-2	TRBV12-3/TRBV12-4	CASRGTGGSLGYTF
TRBJ2-1	TRBV12-3/TRBV12-4	CASSPGPRSRNEQFF
TRBJ2-7	TRBV11-1	CASSLLRAGPYEQYF
TRBJ1-1	TRBV12-3/TRBV12-4	CASSLTGLSTEAFF
TRBJ2-1	TRBV7-2	CASSSLGTAFF
TRBJ2-3	TRBV7-2	CASSLIIDTQYF
TRBJ1-4	TRBV5-1	CASRQGTNEKLFF
TRBJ2-1	TRBV7-8	CASSLVSGINEQFF
TRBJ1-1	TRBV18	CASSPGVGMPEAFF
TRBJ2-3	TRBV7-2	CASSNARGDTQYF
TRBJ2-6	TRBV5-6	CASSSGRIGANVLTF
TRBJ2-7	TRBV20-1	CSARQASYEQYF
TRBJ1-3	TRBV28	CASGPDLSGNTIYF
TRBJ2-5	TRBV5-4	CASSRVLQETQYF
TRBJ2-1	TRBV29-1	CSVEVGGSDEQFF
TRBJ2-2	TRBV7-6	CASSLAGVYTGELFF
TRBJ1-1	TRBV7-9	CASSQPGKNTEAFF
TRBJ1-6	TRBV5-5	CASSLMDSSSPLHF
TRBJ2-3	TRBV11-3	CASSLDPPRLAGGSDTQYF
TRBJ2-1	TRBV7-6	CASSGSGGGDEQFF
TRBJ2-1	TRBV7-2	CASSLGASGYNEQFF
TRBJ2-7	TRBV7-9	CASSLTTGWDEQYF
TRBJ2-6	TRBV3-1	CASSQTGPAGANVLTF
TRBJ2-3	TRBV4-1	CASSQDEGGGPTDTQYF
TRBJ2-1	TRBV7-2	CASSPGAMSYNEQFF
TRBJ2-7	TRBV4-2	CASSLGTGVSYEQYF
TRBJ2-5	TRBV20-1	CSATGSGQETQYF
TRBJ2-7	TRBV4-3	CASSRQVADSHEQYF
TRBJ2-5	TRBV20-1	CSARTSGLFQETQYF
TRBJ2-7	TRBV20-1	CSASPALLNEQYF
TRBJ1-2	TRBV9	CASSGGRYGYTF
TRBJ1-1	TRBV19	CASSIPIGLNTEAFF
TRBJ2-3	TRBV18	CASSPPRLAGDTQYF
TRBJ1-6	TRBV7-2	CASSLRRTGEPLHF
TRBJ2-7	TRBV2	CAKLPFRDHYEQYF
TRBJ2-3	TRBV10-3	CAIRGSGGRTDTQYF
TRBJ2-1	TRBV12-3/TRBV12-4	CASSLRTPLNNEQFF
TRBJ1-1	TRBV7-9	CASSFTPRTEAFF